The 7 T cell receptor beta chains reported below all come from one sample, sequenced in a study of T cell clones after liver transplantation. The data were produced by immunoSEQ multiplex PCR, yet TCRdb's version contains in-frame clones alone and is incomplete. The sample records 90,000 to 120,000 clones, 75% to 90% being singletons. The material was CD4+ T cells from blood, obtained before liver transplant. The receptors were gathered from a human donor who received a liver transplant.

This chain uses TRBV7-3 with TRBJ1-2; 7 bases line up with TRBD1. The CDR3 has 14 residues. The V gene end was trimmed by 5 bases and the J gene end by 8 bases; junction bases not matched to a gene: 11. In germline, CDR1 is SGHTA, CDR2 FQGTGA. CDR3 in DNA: TGTGCCAGCAGCCCCACGGGACAGCTAGGCGGCTACACCTTC. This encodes CASSPTGQLGGYTF.

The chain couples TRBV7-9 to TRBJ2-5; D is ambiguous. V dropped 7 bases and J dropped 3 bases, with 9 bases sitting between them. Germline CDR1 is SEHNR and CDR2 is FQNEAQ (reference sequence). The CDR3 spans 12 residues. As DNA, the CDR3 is TGTGCCAGCACCCTCACGGAAGAGACCCAGTACTTC. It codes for CASTLTEETQYF.

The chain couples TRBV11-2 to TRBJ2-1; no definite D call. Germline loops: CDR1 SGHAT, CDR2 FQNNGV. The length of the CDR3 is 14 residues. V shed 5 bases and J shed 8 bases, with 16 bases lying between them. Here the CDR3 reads CASSPDTKSHEQFF. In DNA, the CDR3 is TGTGCCAGCAGCCCCGATACTAAAAGCCATGAGCAGTTCTTC.

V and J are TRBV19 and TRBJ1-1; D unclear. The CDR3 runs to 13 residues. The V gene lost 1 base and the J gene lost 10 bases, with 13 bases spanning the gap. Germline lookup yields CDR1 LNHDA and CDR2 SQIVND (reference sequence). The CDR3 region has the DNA TGTGCCAGTAGTATAGTCCCGTCCGAAGCAGCTTTCTTT. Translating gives CASSIVPSEAAFF.

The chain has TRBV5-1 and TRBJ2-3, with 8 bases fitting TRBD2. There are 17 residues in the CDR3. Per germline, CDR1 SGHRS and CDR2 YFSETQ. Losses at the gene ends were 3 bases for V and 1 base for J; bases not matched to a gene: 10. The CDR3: CASSSGGSSGGTDTQYF. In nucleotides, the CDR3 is TGCGCCAGCAGCTCGGGGGGGTCGAGCGGCGGCACAGATACGCAGTATTTT.

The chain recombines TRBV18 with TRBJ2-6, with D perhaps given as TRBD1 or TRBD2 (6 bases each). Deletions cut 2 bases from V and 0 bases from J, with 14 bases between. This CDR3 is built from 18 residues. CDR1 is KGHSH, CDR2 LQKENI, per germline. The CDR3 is CASSPFPEGGSGANVLTF. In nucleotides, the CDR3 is TGTGCCAGCTCACCATTTCCCGAGGGGGGCTCTGGGGCCAACGTCCTGACTTTC.

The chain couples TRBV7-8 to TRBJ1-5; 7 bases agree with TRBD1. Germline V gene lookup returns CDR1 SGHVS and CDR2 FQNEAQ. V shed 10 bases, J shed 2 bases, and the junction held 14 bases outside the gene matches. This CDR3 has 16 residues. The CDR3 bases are TGTGCCACCGCGACAGGGACCCCTGGGGGCAATCAGCCCCAGCATTTT. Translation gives CATATGTPGGNQPQHF.